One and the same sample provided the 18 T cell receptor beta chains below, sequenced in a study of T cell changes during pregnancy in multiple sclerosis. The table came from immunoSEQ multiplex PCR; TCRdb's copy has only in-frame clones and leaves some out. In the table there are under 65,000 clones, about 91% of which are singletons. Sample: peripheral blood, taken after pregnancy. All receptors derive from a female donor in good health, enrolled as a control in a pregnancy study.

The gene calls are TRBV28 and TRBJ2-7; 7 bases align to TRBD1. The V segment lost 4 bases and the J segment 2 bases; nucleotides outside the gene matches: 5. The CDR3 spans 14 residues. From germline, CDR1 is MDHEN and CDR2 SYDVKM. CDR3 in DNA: TGTGCCAGCAGTTCTGGGGGACAGCCCTACGAGCAGTACTTC. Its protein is CASSSGGQPYEQYF. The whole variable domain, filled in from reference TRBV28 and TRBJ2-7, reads DVKVTQSSRYLVKRTGEKVFLECVQDMDHENMFWYRQDPGLGLRLIYFSYDVKMKEKGDIPEGYSVSREKKERFSLILESASTNQTSMYLCASSSGGQPYEQYFGPGTRLTVT.

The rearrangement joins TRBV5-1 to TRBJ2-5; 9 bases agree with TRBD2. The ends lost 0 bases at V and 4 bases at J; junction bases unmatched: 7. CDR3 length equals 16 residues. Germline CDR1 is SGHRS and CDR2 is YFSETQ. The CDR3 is CASSLAVSGGRETQYF. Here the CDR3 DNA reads TGCGCCAGCAGCTTGGCGGTTAGCGGGGGAAGAGAGACCCAGTACTTC. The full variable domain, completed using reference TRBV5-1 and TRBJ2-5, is KAGVTQTPRYLIKTRGQQVTLSCSPISGHRSVSWYQQTPGQGLQFLFEYFSETQRNKGNFPGRFSGRQFSNSRSEMNVSTLELGDSALYLCASSLAVSGGRETQYFGPGTRLLVL.

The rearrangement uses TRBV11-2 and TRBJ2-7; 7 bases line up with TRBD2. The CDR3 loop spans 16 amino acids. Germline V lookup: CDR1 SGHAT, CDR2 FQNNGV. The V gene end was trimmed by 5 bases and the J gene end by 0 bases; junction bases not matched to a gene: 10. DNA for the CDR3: TGTGCCAGCAGCACCATGGGGCGGGGGAGCTCCTACGAGCAGTACTTC. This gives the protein CASSTMGRGSSYEQYF.

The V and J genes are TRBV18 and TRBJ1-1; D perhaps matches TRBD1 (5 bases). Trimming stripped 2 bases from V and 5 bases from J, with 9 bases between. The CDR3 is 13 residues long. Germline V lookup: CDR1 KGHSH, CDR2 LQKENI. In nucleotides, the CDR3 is TGTGCCAGCTCACCAACGCAGGGAACTGAAGCTTTCTTT. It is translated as CASSPTQGTEAFF.

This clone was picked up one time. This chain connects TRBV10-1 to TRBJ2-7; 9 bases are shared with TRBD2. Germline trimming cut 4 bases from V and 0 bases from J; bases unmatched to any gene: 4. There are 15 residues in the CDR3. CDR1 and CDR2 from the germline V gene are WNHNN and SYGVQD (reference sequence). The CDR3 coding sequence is TGCGCCAGCAGTGCGTATAGCGGGAGCTCCTACGAGCAGTACTTC. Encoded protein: CASSAYSGSSYEQYF.

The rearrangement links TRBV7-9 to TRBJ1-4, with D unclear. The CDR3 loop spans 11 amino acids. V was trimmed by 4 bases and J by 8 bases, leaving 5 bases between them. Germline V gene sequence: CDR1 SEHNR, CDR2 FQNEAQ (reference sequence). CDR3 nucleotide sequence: TGTGCCAGCAGCTACTCGGAAAAACTGTTTTTT. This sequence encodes CASSYSEKLFF.

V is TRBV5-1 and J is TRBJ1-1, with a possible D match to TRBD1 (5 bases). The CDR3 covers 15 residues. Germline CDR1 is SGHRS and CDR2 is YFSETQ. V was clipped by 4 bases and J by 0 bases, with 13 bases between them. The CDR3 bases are TGCGCCAGCAGCGGGGACTTTAGCATGAACACTGAAGCTTTCTTT. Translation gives CASSGDFSMNTEAFF.

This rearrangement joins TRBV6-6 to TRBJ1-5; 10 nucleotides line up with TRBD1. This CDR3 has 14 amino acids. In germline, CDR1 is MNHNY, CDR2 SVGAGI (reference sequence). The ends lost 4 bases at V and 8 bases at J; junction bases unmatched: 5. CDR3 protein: CASSWGQGSEPQHF. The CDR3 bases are TGTGCCAGCAGTTGGGGACAGGGGAGCGAGCCCCAGCATTTT.

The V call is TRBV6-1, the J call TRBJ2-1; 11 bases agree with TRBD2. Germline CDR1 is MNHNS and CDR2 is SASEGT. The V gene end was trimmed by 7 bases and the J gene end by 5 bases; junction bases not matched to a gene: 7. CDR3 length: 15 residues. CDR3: CASTTLAGGHNEQFF. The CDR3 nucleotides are TGTGCCAGCACCACTCTAGCGGGGGGTCACAATGAGCAGTTCTTC.

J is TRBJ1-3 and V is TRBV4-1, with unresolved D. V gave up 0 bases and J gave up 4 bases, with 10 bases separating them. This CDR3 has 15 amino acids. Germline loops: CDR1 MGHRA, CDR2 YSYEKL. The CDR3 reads CASSQERTVGNTIYF. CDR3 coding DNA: TGCGCCAGCAGCCAAGAACGAACAGTAGGAAACACCATATATTTT.

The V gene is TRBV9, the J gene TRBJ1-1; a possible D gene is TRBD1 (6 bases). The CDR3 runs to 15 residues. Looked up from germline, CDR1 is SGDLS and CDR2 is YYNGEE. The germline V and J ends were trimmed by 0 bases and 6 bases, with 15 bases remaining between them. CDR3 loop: CASSVDRVESSEAFF. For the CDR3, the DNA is TGTGCCAGCAGCGTAGACAGGGTTGAAAGCTCTGAAGCTTTCTTT.

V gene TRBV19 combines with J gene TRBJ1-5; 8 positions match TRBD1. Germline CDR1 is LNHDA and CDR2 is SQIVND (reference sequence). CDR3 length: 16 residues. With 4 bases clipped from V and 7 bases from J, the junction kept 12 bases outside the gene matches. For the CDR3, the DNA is TGTGCCAGTAGTAGAGACCCGGACAGGGTAGGCCAGCCCCAGCATTTT. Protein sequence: CASSRDPDRVGQPQHF.

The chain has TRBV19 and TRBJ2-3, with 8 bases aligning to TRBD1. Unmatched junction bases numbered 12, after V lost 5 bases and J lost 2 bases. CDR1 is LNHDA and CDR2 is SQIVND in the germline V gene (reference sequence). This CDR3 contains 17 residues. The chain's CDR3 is CASSYRLTGEITDTQYF. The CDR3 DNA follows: TGTGCCAGTAGTTATCGGCTGACAGGGGAAATCACAGATACGCAGTATTTT. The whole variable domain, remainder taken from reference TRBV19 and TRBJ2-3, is DGGITQSPKYLFRKEGQNVTLSCEQNLNHDAMYWYRQDPGQGLRLIYYSQIVNDFQKGDIAEGYSVSREKKESFPLTVTSAQKNPTAFYLCASSYRLTGEITDTQYFGPGTRLTVL.

The CDR3 sequence: CASSSPGQGAYEQYF. The CDR3 DNA reads TGTGCCAGCAGTTCCCCGGGACAGGGAGCCTACGAGCAGTACTTC. This sequence joins TRBV6-6 and TRBJ2-7; 9 bases align to TRBD1. This CDR3 region has 15 residues. With V trimmed by 4 bases and J by 2 bases, 6 bases remained unmatched. CDR1 MNHNY and CDR2 SVGAGI come from the germline V gene (reference sequence).

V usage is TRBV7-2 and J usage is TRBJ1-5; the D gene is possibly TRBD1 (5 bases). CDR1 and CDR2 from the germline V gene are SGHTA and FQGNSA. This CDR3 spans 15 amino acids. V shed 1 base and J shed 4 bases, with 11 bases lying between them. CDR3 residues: CASSLVTGQNQPQHF. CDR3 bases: TGTGCCAGCAGCTTAGTCACAGGCCAGAATCAGCCCCAGCATTTT.

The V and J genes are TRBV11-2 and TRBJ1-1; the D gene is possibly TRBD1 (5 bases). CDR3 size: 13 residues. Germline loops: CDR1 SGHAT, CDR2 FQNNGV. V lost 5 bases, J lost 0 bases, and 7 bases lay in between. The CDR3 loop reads CASSRQLNTEAFF. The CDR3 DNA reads TGTGCCAGCAGCCGACAGTTGAACACTGAAGCTTTCTTT.

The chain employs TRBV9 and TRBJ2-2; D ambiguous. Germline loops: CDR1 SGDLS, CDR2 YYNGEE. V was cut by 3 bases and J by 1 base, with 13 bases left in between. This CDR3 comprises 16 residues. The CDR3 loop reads CASSADLRLNTGELFF. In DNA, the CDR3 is TGTGCCAGCAGCGCCGACTTGCGCTTGAACACCGGGGAGCTGTTTTTT.

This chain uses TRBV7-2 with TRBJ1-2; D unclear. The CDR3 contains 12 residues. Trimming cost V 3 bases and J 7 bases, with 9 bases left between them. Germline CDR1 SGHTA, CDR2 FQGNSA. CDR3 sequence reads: CASSFPTSGYTF. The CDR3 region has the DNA TGTGCCAGCAGCTTTCCAACATCTGGCTACACCTTC.